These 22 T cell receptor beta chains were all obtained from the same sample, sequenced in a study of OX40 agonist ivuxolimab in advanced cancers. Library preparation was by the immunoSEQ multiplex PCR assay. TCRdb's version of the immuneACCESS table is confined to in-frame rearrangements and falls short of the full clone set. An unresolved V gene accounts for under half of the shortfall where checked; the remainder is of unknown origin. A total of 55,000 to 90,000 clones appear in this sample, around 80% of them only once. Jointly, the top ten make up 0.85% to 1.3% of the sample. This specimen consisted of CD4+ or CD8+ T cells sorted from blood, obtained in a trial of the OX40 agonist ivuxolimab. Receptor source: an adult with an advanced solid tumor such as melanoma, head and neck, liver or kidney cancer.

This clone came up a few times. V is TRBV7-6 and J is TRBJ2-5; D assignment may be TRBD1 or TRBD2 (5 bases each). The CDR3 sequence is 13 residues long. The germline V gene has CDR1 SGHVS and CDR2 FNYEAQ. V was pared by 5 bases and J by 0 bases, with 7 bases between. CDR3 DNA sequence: TGTGCCAGCAGCCGGGGACACCAAGAGACCCAGTACTTC. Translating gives CASSRGHQETQYF.

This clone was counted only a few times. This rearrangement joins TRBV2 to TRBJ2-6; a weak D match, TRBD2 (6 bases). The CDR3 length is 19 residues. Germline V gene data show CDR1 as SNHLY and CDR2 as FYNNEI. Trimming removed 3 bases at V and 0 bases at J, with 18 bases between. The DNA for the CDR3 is TGTGCCAGCAGTGAGGGGGGACGGTTTTCTGACTCTGGGGCCAACGTCCTGACTTTC. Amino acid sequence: CASSEGGRFSDSGANVLTF.

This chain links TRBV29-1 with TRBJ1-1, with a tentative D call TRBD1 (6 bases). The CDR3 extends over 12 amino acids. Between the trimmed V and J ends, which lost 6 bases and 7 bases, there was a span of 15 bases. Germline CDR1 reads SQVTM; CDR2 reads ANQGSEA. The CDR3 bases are TGCAGCGTGGGGGGAGGGGGTTATGAAGCTTTCTTT. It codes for CSVGGGGYEAFF.

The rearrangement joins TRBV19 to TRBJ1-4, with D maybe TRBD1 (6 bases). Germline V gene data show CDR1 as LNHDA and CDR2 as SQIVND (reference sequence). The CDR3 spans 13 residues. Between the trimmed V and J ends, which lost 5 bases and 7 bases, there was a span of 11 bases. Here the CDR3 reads CASSDSRGEKLFF. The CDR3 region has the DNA TGTGCCAGTAGTGACTCCAGGGGTGAAAAACTGTTTTTT.

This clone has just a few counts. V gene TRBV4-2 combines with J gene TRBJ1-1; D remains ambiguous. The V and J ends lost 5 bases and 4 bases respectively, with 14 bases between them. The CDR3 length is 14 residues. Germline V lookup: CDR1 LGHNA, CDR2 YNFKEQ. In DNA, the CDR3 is TGTGCCAGCAGCTCCATGGCTATCAGCACTGAAGCTTTCTTT. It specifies CASSSMAISTEAFF.

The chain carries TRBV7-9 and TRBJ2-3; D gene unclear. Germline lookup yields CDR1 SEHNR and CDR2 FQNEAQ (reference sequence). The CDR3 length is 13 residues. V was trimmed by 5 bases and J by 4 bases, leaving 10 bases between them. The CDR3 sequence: CASSQKGPDTQYF. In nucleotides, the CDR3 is TGTGCCAGCAGCCAAAAGGGTCCAGATACGCAGTATTTT.

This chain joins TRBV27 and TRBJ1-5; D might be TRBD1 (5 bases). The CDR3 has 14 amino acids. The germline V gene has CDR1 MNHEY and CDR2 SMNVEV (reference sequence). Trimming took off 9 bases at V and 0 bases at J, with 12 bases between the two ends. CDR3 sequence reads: CASWTIYSNQPQHF. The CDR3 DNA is TGTGCCAGTTGGACAATCTATAGCAATCAGCCCCAGCATTTT.

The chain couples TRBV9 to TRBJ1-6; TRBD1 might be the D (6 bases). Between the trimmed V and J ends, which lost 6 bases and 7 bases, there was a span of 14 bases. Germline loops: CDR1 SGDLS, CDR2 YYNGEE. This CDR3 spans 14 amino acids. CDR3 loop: CASNQGTANSPLHF. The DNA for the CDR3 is TGTGCCAGCAACCAGGGGACGGCGAATTCACCCCTCCACTTT.

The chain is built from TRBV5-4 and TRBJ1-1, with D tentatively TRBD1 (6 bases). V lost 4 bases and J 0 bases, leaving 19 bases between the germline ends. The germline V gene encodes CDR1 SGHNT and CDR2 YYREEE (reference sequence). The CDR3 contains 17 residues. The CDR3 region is CASSPGGAGALNTEAFF. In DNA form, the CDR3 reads TGTGCCAGCAGCCCCGGAGGGGCAGGGGCGTTGAACACTGAAGCTTTCTTT. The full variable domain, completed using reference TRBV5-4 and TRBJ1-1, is ETGVTQSPTHLIKTRGQQVTLRCSSQSGHNTVSWYQQALGQGPQFIFQYYREEENGRGNFPPRFSGLQFPNYSSELNVNALELDDSALYLCASSPGGAGALNTEAFFGQGTRLTVV.

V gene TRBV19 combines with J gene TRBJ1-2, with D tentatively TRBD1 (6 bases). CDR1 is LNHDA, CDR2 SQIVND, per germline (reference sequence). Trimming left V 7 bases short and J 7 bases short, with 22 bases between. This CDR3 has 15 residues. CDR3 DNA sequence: TGTGCCAGTATGAAACAGGGAACATCGCTGGGTGGCTACACCTTC. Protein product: CASMKQGTSLGGYTF.

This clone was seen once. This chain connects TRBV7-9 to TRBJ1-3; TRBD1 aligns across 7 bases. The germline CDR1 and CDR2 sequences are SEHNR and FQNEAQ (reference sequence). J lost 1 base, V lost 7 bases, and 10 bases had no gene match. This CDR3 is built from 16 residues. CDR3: CASNSSGTASGNTIYF. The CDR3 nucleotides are TGTGCCAGCAACTCCTCGGGGACAGCTTCTGGAAACACCATATATTTT.

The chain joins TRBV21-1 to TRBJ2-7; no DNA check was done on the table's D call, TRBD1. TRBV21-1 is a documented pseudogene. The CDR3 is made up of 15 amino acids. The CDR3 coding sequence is TGTGCCAGCAGCAAAGCCAGGACAGTTACCTACGAGCAGTACTTC. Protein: CASSKARTVTYEQYF.

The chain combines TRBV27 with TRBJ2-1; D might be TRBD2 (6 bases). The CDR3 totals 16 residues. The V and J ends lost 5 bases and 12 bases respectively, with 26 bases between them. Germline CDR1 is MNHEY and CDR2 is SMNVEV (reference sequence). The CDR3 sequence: CASSSPQLRRGGGQFF. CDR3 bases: TGTGCCAGCAGTAGTCCCCAGCTCCGTAGGGGAGGTGGGCAGTTCTTC.

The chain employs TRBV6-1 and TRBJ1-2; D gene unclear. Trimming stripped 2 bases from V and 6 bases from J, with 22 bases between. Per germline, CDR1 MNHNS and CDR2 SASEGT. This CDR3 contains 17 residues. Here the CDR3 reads CASSESLTIVRVHGYTF. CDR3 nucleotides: TGTGCCAGCAGTGAAAGCCTTACGATCGTTCGGGTCCATGGCTACACCTTC.

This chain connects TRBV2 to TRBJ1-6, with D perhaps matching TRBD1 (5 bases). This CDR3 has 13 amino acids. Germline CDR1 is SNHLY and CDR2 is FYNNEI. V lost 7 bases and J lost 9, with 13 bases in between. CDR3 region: CASNGFGGSPLHF. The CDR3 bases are TGTGCCAGCAACGGGTTTGGGGGTTCACCCCTCCACTTT.

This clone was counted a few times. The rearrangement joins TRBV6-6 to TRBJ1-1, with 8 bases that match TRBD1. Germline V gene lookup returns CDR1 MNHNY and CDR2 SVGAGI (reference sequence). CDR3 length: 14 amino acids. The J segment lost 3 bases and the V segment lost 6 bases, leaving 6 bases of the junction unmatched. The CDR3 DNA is TGTGCCAGCAGATTACAGGGGGATCACACTGAAGCTTTCTTT. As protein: CASRLQGDHTEAFF.

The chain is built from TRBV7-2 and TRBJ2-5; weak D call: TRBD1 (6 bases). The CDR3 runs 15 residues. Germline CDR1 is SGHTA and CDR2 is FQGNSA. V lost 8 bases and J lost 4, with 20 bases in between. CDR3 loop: CASRSGTSNLETQYF. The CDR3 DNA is TGTGCCAGCCGGTCCGGGACAAGCAACTTAGAGACCCAGTACTTC.

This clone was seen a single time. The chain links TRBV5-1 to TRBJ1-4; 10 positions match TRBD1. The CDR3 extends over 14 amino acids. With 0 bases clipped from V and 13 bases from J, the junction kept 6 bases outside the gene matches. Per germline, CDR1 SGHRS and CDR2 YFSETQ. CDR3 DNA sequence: TGCGCCAGCAGCTTGGCGGGACAGGGGAAAGGACTGTTTTTT. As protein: CASSLAGQGKGLFF.

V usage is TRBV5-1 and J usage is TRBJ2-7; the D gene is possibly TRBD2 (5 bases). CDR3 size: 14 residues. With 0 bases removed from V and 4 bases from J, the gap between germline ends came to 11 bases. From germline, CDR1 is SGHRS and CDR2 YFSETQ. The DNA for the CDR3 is TGCGCCAGCAGCTTGGCCCCCACGGGGTACGAGCAGTACTTC. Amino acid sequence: CASSLAPTGYEQYF.

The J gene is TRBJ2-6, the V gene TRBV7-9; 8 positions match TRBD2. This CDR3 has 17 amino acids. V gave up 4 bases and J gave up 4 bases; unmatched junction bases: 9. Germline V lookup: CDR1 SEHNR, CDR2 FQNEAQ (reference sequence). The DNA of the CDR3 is TGTGCCAGCAGCTCCCCGGGGGGGGTTTTCGGGGCCAACGTCCTGACTTTC. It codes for CASSSPGGVFGANVLTF.

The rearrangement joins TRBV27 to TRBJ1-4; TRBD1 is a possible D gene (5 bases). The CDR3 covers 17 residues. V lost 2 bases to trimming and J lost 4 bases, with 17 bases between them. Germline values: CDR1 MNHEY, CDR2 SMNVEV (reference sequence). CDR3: CASSLAGGALLNEKLFF. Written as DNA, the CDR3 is TGTGCCAGCAGTTTAGCCGGAGGGGCGCTCCTTAATGAAAAACTGTTTTTT.

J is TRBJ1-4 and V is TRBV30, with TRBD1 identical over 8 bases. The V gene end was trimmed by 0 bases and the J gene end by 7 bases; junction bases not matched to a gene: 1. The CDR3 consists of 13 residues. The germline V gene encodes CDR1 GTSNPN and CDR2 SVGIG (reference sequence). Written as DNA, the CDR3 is TGTGCCTGGAGTGTGGGACAGGTTGAAAAACTGTTTTTT. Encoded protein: CAWSVGQVEKLFF. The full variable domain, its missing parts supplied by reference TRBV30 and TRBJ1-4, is SQTIHQWPATLVQPVGSPLSLECTVEGTSNPNLYWYRQAAGRGLQLLFYSVGIGQISSEVPQNLSASRPQDRQFILSSKKLLLSDSGFYLCAWSVGQVEKLFFGSGTQLSVL.